The next 21 T cell receptor beta chains were all read from a single sample in a study of T cell clonality in common variable immunodeficiency. Study conclusions and caveats: Reportedly, TCR beta sequences from common variable immunodeficiency showed fewer deletions and N-nucleotide insertions.

Which antigens these TCRs recognize remains unknown. TCRdb's table, derived via immunoSEQ multiplex PCR, lists solely in-frame clones and lacks some. The record shows tens of thousands of clones for this sample, with no singletons present. The sequencing input was peripheral blood mononuclear cells. These TCRs come from a human donor with common variable immunodeficiency.

As to this clone: The CDR3 end falls 3 residues outside the read, so it is completed with the germline J gene. The chain has TRBV20-1 and TRBJ1-5; perhaps TRBD1 as D (5 bases). Trimming left V 5 bases short and J 1 base short, with 15 bases between. Germline loops: CDR1 DFQATT, CDR2 SNEGSKA (reference sequence). The CDR3 sequence is 15 residues long. CDR3: CSAQRGTASNQPQHF. CDR3 DNA, as far as it was read: TGCAGTGCTCAACGGGGGACGGCAAGCAATCAGCCC.

This clone was observed a handful of times. The read stops 3 residues short of the end of the CDR3; the missing end is completed from the germline J gene. The V call is TRBV5-1, the J call TRBJ1-2; 12 bases line up with TRBD1. CDR3 length: 14 amino acids. The germline V gene encodes CDR1 SGHRS and CDR2 YFSETQ. The DNA read from the CDR3 is TGCGCCAGCAGCTCATCCGGGACAGGGGGCAGC. It yields the protein CASSSSGTGGS. The whole CDR3 protein reads CASSSSGTGGSYTF. The full variable domain, rest sourced from reference TRBV5-1 and TRBJ1-2, is KAGVTQTPRYLIKTRGQQVTLSCSPISGHRSVSWYQQTPGQGLQFLFEYFSETQRNKGNFPGRFSGRQFSNSRSEMNVSTLELGDSALYLCASSSSGTGGSYTFGSGTRLTVV.

A remark on this clone: Coverage ceases 3 residues before the CDR3 finishes, and the germline J gene fills in the end. This sequence joins TRBV11-2 and TRBJ2-1; 7 positions match TRBD2. The germline V gene has CDR1 SGHAT and CDR2 FQNNGV. Germline trimming cut 4 bases from V and 7 bases from J; bases unmatched to any gene: 10. The CDR3 consists of 15 residues. The sequenced part of the CDR3 DNA is TGTGCCAGCAGCTCCCTACGGGGGGAGAAGAATGAG. Its translation is CASSSLRGEKNE. The whole CDR3 sequence is CASSSLRGEKNEQFF.

This clone was observed a few times. The read is 3 residues too short to cover the CDR3 end, so that end is filled in from the germline J gene. This chain links TRBV6-1 with TRBJ1-2; D gene ambiguous. CDR1 is MNHNS and CDR2 is SASEGT in the germline V gene. Between the trimmed V and J ends, which lost 0 bases and 7 bases, there was a span of 15 bases. The CDR3 runs 15 residues. CDR3 bases read: TGTGCCAGCAGTGAAGCGGGCACGGGGTTTCTTGGC. It translates to CASSEAGTGFLG. The entire CDR3 reads CASSEAGTGFLGYTF.

About this clone itself: The read finishes 3 residues shy of the CDR3 end, and the germline J gene is used to complete it. The genes are TRBV19 and TRBJ1-2; D remains unclear. The CDR3 is made up of 14 amino acids. Germline CDR1 reads LNHDA; CDR2 reads SQIVND (reference sequence). The covered CDR3 bases are TGTGCCAGTAGTATTCGGTCACGACTATGGGGC. Translating it yields CASSIRSRLWG. The CDR3 in its entirety is CASSIRSRLWGYTF.

This clone occurred a few times. Sequencing ends 3 residues short of the CDR3 end; the germline J gene provides the rest. This chain uses TRBV6-1 with TRBJ1-5; 10 positions match TRBD1. Germline lookup yields CDR1 MNHNS and CDR2 SASEGT. V was clipped by 4 bases and J by 7 bases; unmatched bases: 7. The CDR3 is 15 residues long. CDR3 DNA, as far as it was read: TGTGCCAGCAGTGGCCGGGACAGGGGAGGACAGCCC. This encodes CASSGRDRGGQP. The full CDR3 reads CASSGRDRGGQPQHF.

About this clone itself: The CDR3 end lies 3 residues beyond the end of the read and is filled in from the germline J gene. This chain connects TRBV19 to TRBJ2-1, with TRBD1 identical over 8 bases. Per germline, CDR1 LNHDA and CDR2 SQIVND (reference sequence). J gave up 4 bases and V 2 bases, and 22 bases lay outside the gene matches. The CDR3 is 21 residues long. The CDR3 sequence is CASSIRSRGLWRGDQYNEQFF. The sequenced part of the CDR3 DNA is TGTGCCAGTAGTATACGTTCCAGGGGGCTCTGGCGGGGAGACCAATACAATGAG.

This clone showed up many times. Read data end 3 residues before the CDR3 end; the end is taken from the germline J gene. The chain is built from TRBV19 and TRBJ1-1, with TRBD1 matching 7 bases. The CDR3 loop spans 14 amino acids. Germline assignment: CDR1 LNHDA and CDR2 SQIVND (reference sequence). The V segment lost 3 bases and the J segment 1 base; nucleotides outside the gene matches: 2. This chain's CDR3 is CASSMWDRNTEAFF. The CDR3 bases that were read are TGTGCCAGTAGTATGTGGGACAGGAACACTGAA.

This clone was seen ten or more times. The sequenced fragment ends 3 residues before the CDR3 boundary, so the rest is inferred from the germline J gene. The J gene is TRBJ2-5, the V gene TRBV19, with 12 bases lining up with TRBD1. The junction had 9 bases not matched to a gene; V was cut back by 5 bases and J by 5 bases. This CDR3 is built from 16 residues. CDR1 and CDR2 (germline): LNHDA, SQIVND (reference sequence). CDR3 bases read: TGTGCCAGTAGTTCGGGACAGGGGGCTTTGGGGGAGACC. Its translation is CASSSGQGALGET. The full CDR3 reads CASSSGQGALGETQYF.

This clone was counted at least ten times. The read comes to an end 3 residues before the CDR3 does, leaving the germline J gene to fill in the end. The genes are TRBV5-1 and TRBJ2-3; 11 bases match TRBD2. After removal of 5 bases from V and 0 bases from J, the junction contained 5 bases not matched to a gene. The CDR3 length is 16 residues. Germline CDR1 is SGHRS and CDR2 is YFSETQ. The CDR3 here is CASREIAGGSTDTQYF. The CDR3 DNA, read in part, is TGCGCCAGCAGAGAAATAGCGGGAGGGAGCACAGATACG.

The table lists this clone with many counts. Read coverage stops 3 residues before the CDR3 terminus; the germline J gene supplies the remainder. The V call is TRBV10-3, the J call TRBJ1-1; D might be TRBD1 (6 bases). The CDR3 loop spans 14 amino acids. CDR1 is ENHRY and CDR2 is SYGVKD in the germline V gene. The germline V and J ends were trimmed by 2 bases and 1 base, with 8 bases remaining between them. This CDR3 reads CAISETGTNTEAFF. CDR3 DNA (partial): TGTGCCATCAGTGAGACAGGGACGAACACTGAA.

This clone was seen ten or more times. The DNA ends 3 residues before the CDR3 does, and the rest of the CDR3 is filled in from the germline J gene. The genes are TRBV4-1 and TRBJ2-3, with 8 bases lining up with TRBD2. The length of the CDR3 is 16 residues. The J segment lost 0 bases and the V segment lost 4 bases, leaving 6 bases of the junction unmatched. Germline lookup yields CDR1 MGHRA and CDR2 YSYEKL. CDR3 bases read: TGCGCCAGCAGCCTAGCGGGACCCCATAGCACAGATACG. Translating gives CASSLAGPHSTDT. The whole CDR3 is CASSLAGPHSTDTQYF.

This clone was counted at least ten times. The read stops 3 residues short of the end of the CDR3; the missing end is completed from the germline J gene. The chain has TRBV20-1 and TRBJ2-3; 15 positions match TRBD2. With 6 bases clipped from V and 7 bases from J, the junction kept 8 bases outside the gene matches. The germline gives CDR1 DFQATT, CDR2 SNEGSKA (reference sequence). The CDR3 has 15 amino acids. The sequenced CDR3 bases are TGCAGTGCCAAGGGACTAGCGGGAGGACTGAATACG. Its protein is CSAKGLAGGLNT. The whole CDR3 sequence is CSAKGLAGGLNTQYF.

By share of the sample, this clone is medium-sized. The observed sequence ends 3 residues before the CDR3 terminus, with the missing tail filled in from the germline J gene. The chain uses TRBV4-1 and TRBJ1-1, with no clear D. Trimming cost V 2 bases and J 0 bases, with 4 bases left between them. CDR3 length equals 13 residues. Germline values: CDR1 MGHRA, CDR2 YSYEKL. The CDR3 sequence is CASSQTMNTEAFF. The CDR3 bases that were read are TGCGCCAGCAGCCAAACAATGAACACTGAA.

Within the sample, this clone is medium-sized. The read falls 3 residues short of the CDR3 end, and the missing part is taken from the germline J gene. The V gene is TRBV29-1, the J gene TRBJ2-5; 7 nucleotides agree with TRBD1. CDR1 is SQVTM and CDR2 is ANQGSEA in the germline V gene. This CDR3 is 12 amino acids long. Germline trimming cut 7 bases from V and 5 bases from J; bases unmatched to any gene: 7. CDR3 protein: CSAREGQETQYF. Partial CDR3 DNA: TGCAGCGCCCGCGAGGGACAGGAGACC. Full variable domain (rest looked up from reference TRBV29-1 and TRBJ2-5): SAVISQKPSRDICQRGTSLTIQCQVDSQVTMMFWYRQQPGQSLTLIATANQGSEATYESGFVIDKFPISRPNLTFSTLTVSNMSPEDSSIYLCSAREGQETQYFGPGTRLLVL.

Of note for this clone: The CDR3 goes on 3 residues after the read ends, and that part is filled in from the germline J gene. The J gene is TRBJ1-4, the V gene TRBV19; D remains ambiguous. The CDR3 consists of 15 residues. Germline lookup yields CDR1 LNHDA and CDR2 SQIVND (reference sequence). The V end was cut by 5 bases, the J end by 1 base, with 11 bases between. Incomplete CDR3 DNA: TGTGCCAGTAGTTCGCGGGAAATAACTAATGAAAAA. This sequence encodes CASSSREITNEK. The entire CDR3 sequence reads CASSSREITNEKLFF.

At least ten counts were recorded for this clone. CDR3 DNA (partial): TGTGCCAGCAGCACAGACAGGGGTTCGCAAGAGACC. This encodes CASSTDRGSQET. The complete CDR3 sequence is CASSTDRGSQETQYF. The J gene is TRBJ2-5, the V gene TRBV7-8, with 8 nucleotides matching TRBD1. The read is 3 residues too short to cover the CDR3 end, so that end is filled in from the germline J gene. With V trimmed by 5 bases and J by 2 bases, 7 bases remained unmatched. Germline loops: CDR1 SGHVS, CDR2 FQNEAQ. The CDR3 consists of 15 residues.

This clone occurred many times. The missing CDR3 end, 3 residues past where the read stops, is filled in from the germline J gene. This rearrangement joins TRBV19 to TRBJ1-1; D perhaps matches TRBD1 (6 bases). Germline V gives CDR1 LNHDA, CDR2 SQIVND (reference sequence). V lost 5 bases, J lost 1 base, and 11 bases lay in between. The CDR3 loop spans 14 amino acids. The DNA read from the CDR3 is TGTGCCAGTAGTGGCCTACAGGGGAACACTGAA. Its protein product is CASSGLQGNTE. The whole CDR3 region reads CASSGLQGNTEAFF.

This clone was detected ten times or more. The read terminates 3 residues ahead of where the CDR3 ends, so the germline J gene completes it. This sequence joins TRBV5-6 and TRBJ2-1; a weak D match, TRBD2 (6 bases). CDR3 length: 15 amino acids. The germline V gene encodes CDR1 SGHDT and CDR2 YYEEEE. Deletions cut 4 bases from V and 2 bases from J, with 13 bases between. CDR3 bases read: TGTGCCAGCAGCGGAGGGGCAGGCCCCTACAATGAG. Translation gives CASSGGAGPYNE. The CDR3, in full, reads CASSGGAGPYNEQFF. Full variable domain (missing parts from reference TRBV5-6 and TRBJ2-1): DAGVTQSPTHLIKTRGQQVTLRCSPKSGHDTVSWYQQALGQGPQFIFQYYEEEERQRGNFPDRFSGHQFPNYSSELNVNALLLGDSALYLCASSGGAGPYNEQFFGPGTRLTVL.

This clone is termed medium-sized. The DNA ends 3 residues before the CDR3 does, and the rest of the CDR3 is filled in from the germline J gene. The chain uses TRBV29-1 and TRBJ2-3, with TRBD2 as a possible D gene (6 bases). V gave up 6 bases and J gave up 5 bases, with 9 bases separating them. The CDR3 extends over 11 amino acids. Germline lookup yields CDR1 SQVTM and CDR2 ANQGSEA. The sequenced CDR3 bases are TGCAGCGTGAGTAGCGGAGATACG. This codes for CSVSSGDT. In full, the CDR3 reads CSVSSGDTQYF.

There are many counts of this clone. Coverage ceases 3 residues before the CDR3 finishes, and the germline J gene fills in the end. This chain joins TRBV7-2 and TRBJ2-1, with TRBD2 matching over 8 bases. Unmatched junction bases numbered 4, after V lost 5 bases and J lost 1 base. CDR1 and CDR2 (germline): SGHTA, FQGNSA. The CDR3 loop spans 15 amino acids. The CDR3 reads CASSREGDSYNEQFF. The CDR3 bases that were read are TGTGCCAGCAGCCGGGAGGGGGATTCCTACAATGAG.